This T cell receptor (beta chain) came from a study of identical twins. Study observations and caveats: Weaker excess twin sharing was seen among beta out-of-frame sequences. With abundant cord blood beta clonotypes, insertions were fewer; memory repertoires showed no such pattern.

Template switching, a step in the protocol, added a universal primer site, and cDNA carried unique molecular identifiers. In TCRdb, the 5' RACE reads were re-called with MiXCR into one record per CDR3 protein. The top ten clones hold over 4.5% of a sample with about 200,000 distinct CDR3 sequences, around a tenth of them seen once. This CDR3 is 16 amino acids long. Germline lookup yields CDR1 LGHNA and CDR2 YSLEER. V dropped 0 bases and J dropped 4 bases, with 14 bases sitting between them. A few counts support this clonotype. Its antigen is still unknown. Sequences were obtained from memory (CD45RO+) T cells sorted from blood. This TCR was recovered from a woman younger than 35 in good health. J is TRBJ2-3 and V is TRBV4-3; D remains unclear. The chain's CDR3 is CASSQDQTLGSDTQYF. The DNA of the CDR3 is TGCGCCAGCAGCCAAGATCAGACCCTCGGTTCAGATACGCAGTATTTT.